The source of this TCR beta chain is a study of CD8 T cells in ankylosing spondylitis. Overall study findings and caveats: According to the report, clones linked to the disease were significantly enriched in matched synovial fluid samples taken from ankylosing spondylitis patients. Characteristic of ankylosing spondylitis blood, it appeared, was a TCR beta motif comprising roughly 8 highly homologous variants. Disease-linked clones had a CD8+ phenotype and relatively low frequency in peripheral blood.

This clonotype has a count of ten or more. Antigen specificity is unknown. V shed 6 bases and J shed 3 bases, with 13 bases lying between them. The CDR3 runs to 13 residues. Germline values: CDR1 SGHRS, CDR2 YFSETQ. MiXCR was run by TCRdb on the 5' RACE reads, yielding one entry per CDR3 protein. Among hundreds of thousands of distinct CDR3 sequences listed, roughly a tenth were seen once. What was sequenced was blood, either unsorted or a sorted T cell fraction (not recorded which). The sequence was obtained from a male donor with ankylosing spondylitis or in good health (not recorded which). The chain combines TRBV5-1 with TRBJ2-7, with D uncertain. Here the CDR3 reads CASTSPTLYEQYF. The CDR3 DNA follows: TGCGCCAGCACCTCGCCGACTCTCTACGAGCAGTACTTC.